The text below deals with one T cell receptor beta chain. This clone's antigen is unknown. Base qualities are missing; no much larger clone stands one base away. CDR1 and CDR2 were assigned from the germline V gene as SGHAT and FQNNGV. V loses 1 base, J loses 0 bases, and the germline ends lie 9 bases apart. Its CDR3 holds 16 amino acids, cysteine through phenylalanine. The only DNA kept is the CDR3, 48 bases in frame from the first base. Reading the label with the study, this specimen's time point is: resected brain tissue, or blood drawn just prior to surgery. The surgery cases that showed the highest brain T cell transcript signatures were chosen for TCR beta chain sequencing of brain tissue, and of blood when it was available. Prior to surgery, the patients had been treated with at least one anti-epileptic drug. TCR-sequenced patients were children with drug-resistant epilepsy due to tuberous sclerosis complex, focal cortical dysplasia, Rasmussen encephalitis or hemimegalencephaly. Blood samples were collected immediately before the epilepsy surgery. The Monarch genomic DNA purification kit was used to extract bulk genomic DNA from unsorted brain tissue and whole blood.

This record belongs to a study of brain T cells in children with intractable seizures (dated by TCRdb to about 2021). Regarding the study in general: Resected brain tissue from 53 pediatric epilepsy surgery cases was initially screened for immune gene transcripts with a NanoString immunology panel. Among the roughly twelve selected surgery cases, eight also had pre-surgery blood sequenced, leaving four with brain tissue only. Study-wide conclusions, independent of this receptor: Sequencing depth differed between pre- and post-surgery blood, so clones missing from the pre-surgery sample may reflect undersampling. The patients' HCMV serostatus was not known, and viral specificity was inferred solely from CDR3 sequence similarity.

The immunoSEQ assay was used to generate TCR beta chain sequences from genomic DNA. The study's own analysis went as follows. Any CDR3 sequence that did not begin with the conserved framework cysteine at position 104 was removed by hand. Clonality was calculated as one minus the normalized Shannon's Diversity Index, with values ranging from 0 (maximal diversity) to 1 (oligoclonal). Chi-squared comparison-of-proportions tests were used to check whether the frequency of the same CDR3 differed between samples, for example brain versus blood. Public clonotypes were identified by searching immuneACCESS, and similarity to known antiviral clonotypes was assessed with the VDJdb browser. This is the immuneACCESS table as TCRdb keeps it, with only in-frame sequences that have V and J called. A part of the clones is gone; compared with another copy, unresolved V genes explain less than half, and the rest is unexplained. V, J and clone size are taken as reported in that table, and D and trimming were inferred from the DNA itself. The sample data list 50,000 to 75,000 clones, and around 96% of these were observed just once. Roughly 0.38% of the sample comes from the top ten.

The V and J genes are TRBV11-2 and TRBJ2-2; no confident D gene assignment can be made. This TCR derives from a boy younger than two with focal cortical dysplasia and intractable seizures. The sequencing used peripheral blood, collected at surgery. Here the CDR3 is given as CASSLGAATNTGELFF. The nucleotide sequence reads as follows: TGTGCCAGCAGCTTAGGAGCAGCGACGAACACCGGGGAGCTGTTTTTT.